This T cell receptor beta chain was sequenced for a study of T cells in severe cutaneous drug reactions. The donors had carbamazepine-induced Stevens-Johnson syndrome or toxic epidermal necrolysis. TCR subtype-specific primers in iRepertoire multiplex PCR prepared libraries for bulk and single-cell sequencing. For each CDR3 protein, TCRdb gives one entry from its re-call of the multiplex PCR reads, without DNA. The record lists about 9,600 distinct CDR3 sequences, of which the ten most abundant hold 21%. The CDR3 length is 16 residues. Per germline, CDR1 DFQATT and CDR2 SNEGSKA (reference sequence). Specimen: cells from a skin blister. The rearrangement uses TRBV20-1 and TRBJ2-1; the TCRdb D gene call, TRBD2, has no DNA to confirm it. The sequence derives from a human donor with Stevens-Johnson syndrome, a severe cutaneous drug reaction. The CDR3 spells CSALSGISLSYNEQFF.